A single sample is the source of the 26 T cell receptor beta chains below, sequenced in a study of blood T cell repertoires in COVID-19. TCRdb keeps only in-frame clones here, not all; method: immunoSEQ multiplex PCR. Counted here are roughly 59,000 clones, around 73% occurring once; the ten biggest clones make up around 12%. Sample: peripheral blood. The receptors shown here come from an elderly man with acute or convalescent COVID-19.

The chain links TRBV6-2 or TRBV6-3 to TRBJ2-4; 10 nucleotides agree with TRBD2. The CDR3 covers 18 residues. The trim removed 1 base at V and 3 bases at J, leaving 9 bases unmatched. Per germline, CDR1 MNHEY and CDR2 SVGEGT. In DNA, the CDR3 is TGTGCCAGCAGTTACTTAGCGGGAGGCTCTATAGGCAAAAACATTCAGTACTTC. Translating gives CASSYLAGGSIGKNIQYF.

A word on this clone: Other DNA sequences in this specimen translate into the identical CDR3. The chain carries TRBV5-1 and TRBJ1-6; 9 bases agree with TRBD1. The CDR3 length is 14 residues. CDR1 is SGHRS, CDR2 YFSETQ, per germline. V lost 5 bases to trimming and J lost 7 bases; unmatched junction nucleotides: 4. The CDR3 loop reads CASSPGTGNSPLHF. The CDR3 DNA reads as TGCGCCAGCAGTCCCGGGACAGGGAATTCACCCCTCCACTTT.

The chain combines TRBV11-3 with TRBJ2-2; 7 bases match TRBD1. The CDR3 is 14 residues long. Germline trimming cut 1 base from V and 8 bases from J; bases unmatched to any gene: 4. Germline V CDR1 and CDR2: SGHNT, YENEEA. The CDR3 region is CASSLGQGEGELFF. The CDR3 DNA reads TGTGCCAGCAGCTTAGGGCAGGGGGAAGGGGAGCTGTTTTTT. The variable domain in full, completed from reference TRBV11-3 and TRBJ2-2, reads EAGVVQSPRYKIIEKKQPVAFWCNPISGHNTLYWYLQNLGQGPELLIRYENEEAVDDSQLPKDRFSAERLKGVDSTLKIQPAELGDSAVYLCASSLGQGEGELFFGEGSRLTVL.

The V gene is TRBV5-5, the J gene TRBJ2-3, with D possibly TRBD1 on 6 matching bases. Germline CDR1 SGHKS, CDR2 YYEKEE (reference sequence). CDR3 size: 16 residues. Trimming removed 2 bases at V and 2 bases at J, with 15 bases between. The CDR3 DNA sequence: TGTGCCAGCAGCTTTGATCCGGACAGACTCACAGATACGCAGTATTTT. Protein sequence: CASSFDPDRLTDTQYF.

The chain is built from TRBV4-1 and TRBJ2-7; tentative D call: TRBD1 (6 bases). V was pared by 11 bases and J by 4 bases, with 15 bases between. The germline CDR1 and CDR2 sequences are MGHRA and YSYEKL. The CDR3 is 12 amino acids. DNA for the CDR3: TGCGCCCTTGGACAGAAAGGGTACGAGCAGTACTTC. It specifies CALGQKGYEQYF.

V gene TRBV2 combines with J gene TRBJ1-1, with TRBD1 matching over 9 bases. The length of the CDR3 is 14 residues. V shed 6 bases and J 4 bases; nucleotides not matched to a gene: 6. CDR1 is SNHLY, CDR2 FYNNEI, per germline. The CDR3 DNA reads as TGTGCCAGCAGCGACAGGGGGAGGACCACTGAAGCTTTCTTT. Translating gives CASSDRGRTTEAFF.

The chain uses TRBV5-1 and TRBJ2-2; tentatively, D is TRBD2 (5 bases). CDR3 length equals 14 residues. Germline V gene sequence: CDR1 SGHRS, CDR2 YFSETQ. V was cut by 2 bases and J by 2 bases, with 7 bases left in between. CDR3 protein: CASSFGLNTGELFF. The CDR3 DNA reads as TGCGCCAGCAGCTTCGGACTTAACACCGGGGAGCTGTTTTTT. Drawing the rest from reference TRBV5-1 and TRBJ2-2, the complete variable domain is KAGVTQTPRYLIKTRGQQVTLSCSPISGHRSVSWYQQTPGQGLQFLFEYFSETQRNKGNFPGRFSGRQFSNSRSEMNVSTLELGDSALYLCASSFGLNTGELFFGEGSRLTVL.

The chain combines TRBV27 with TRBJ2-1; D is possibly TRBD2 (6 bases). The V gene lost 9 bases and the J gene lost 8 bases, with 17 bases spanning the gap. The CDR3 has 13 amino acids. Germline CDR1 MNHEY, CDR2 SMNVEV (reference sequence). The CDR3 DNA reads TGTGCCAGAATCCTCGGAGGGACGGATGAGCAGTTCTTC. Translating it yields CARILGGTDEQFF.

This rearrangement joins TRBV10-3 to TRBJ2-3; D gene uncertain. V lost 3 bases, J lost 0 bases, and 7 bases lay in between. This CDR3 has 14 amino acids. Germline loops: CDR1 ENHRY, CDR2 SYGVKD. CDR3 amino acids: CAISDYSSTDTQYF. CDR3 DNA sequence: TGTGCCATCAGTGATTACAGTAGCACAGATACGCAGTATTTT.

In this sample, this clone turned up a few times. The chain recombines TRBV11-2 with TRBJ1-6; D remains unclear. The CDR3 is 13 amino acids. The germline CDR1 and CDR2 sequences are SGHAT and FQNNGV. V lost 6 bases, J lost 7 bases, and 10 bases lay in between. The DNA of the CDR3 is TGTGCCAGCAGTCAGTACGTCAATTCACCCCTCCACTTT. This codes for CASSQYVNSPLHF.

V and J are TRBV5-4 and TRBJ2-2; 8 nucleotides align to TRBD1. The CDR3 has 14 amino acids. Trimming took 2 bases from V and 6 from J; bases not matched to a gene: 3. From germline, CDR1 is SGHNT and CDR2 YYREEE (reference sequence). In nucleotides, the CDR3 is TGTGCCAGCAGCTTTCAGGGGGCGCCCGGGGAGCTGTTTTTT. This gives the protein CASSFQGAPGELFF. Based on the CDR3 plus reference TRBV5-4 and TRBJ2-2, the full variable domain is ETGVTQSPTHLIKTRGQQVTLRCSSQSGHNTVSWYQQALGQGPQFIFQYYREEENGRGNFPPRFSGLQFPNYSSELNVNALELDDSALYLCASSFQGAPGELFFGEGSRLTVL.

This clone showed up just a few times. The chain couples TRBV12-3 or TRBV12-4 to TRBJ1-6, with D unresolved. Between the trimmed V and J ends, which lost 2 bases and 4 bases, there was a span of 3 bases. CDR3 size: 13 residues. CDR3 in DNA: TGTGCCAGCAGTTTACAGTATAATTCACCCCTCCACTTT. This gives the protein CASSLQYNSPLHF.

This chain joins TRBV5-1 and TRBJ1-5; D is unresolved. The V gene lost 0 bases and the J gene lost 0 bases, with 7 bases spanning the gap. CDR1 is SGHRS and CDR2 is YFSETQ in the germline V gene. CDR3 length: 15 residues. CDR3 residues: CASSLDGVSNQPQHF. The CDR3 DNA reads as TGCGCCAGCAGCTTGGACGGGGTTAGCAATCAGCCCCAGCATTTT. The complete variable domain, with remaining parts taken from reference TRBV5-1 and TRBJ1-5, reads KAGVTQTPRYLIKTRGQQVTLSCSPISGHRSVSWYQQTPGQGLQFLFEYFSETQRNKGNFPGRFSGRQFSNSRSEMNVSTLELGDSALYLCASSLDGVSNQPQHFGDGTRLSIL.

The chain joins TRBV30 to TRBJ1-2, with 7 nucleotides matching TRBD1. Trimming cost V 3 bases and J 3 bases; bases outside gene matches: 7. The CDR3 totals 14 residues. Germline V lookup: CDR1 GTSNPN, CDR2 SVGIG (reference sequence). DNA for the CDR3: TGTGCCTGGAGGAAGACAGGGATAGACTATGGCTACACCTTC. It encodes CAWRKTGIDYGYTF.

In this sample, this clone turned up once. The chain joins TRBV18 to TRBJ2-1; D is ambiguous. CDR3 length: 14 amino acids. Germline V gene data show CDR1 as KGHSH and CDR2 as LQKENI. V was shortened by 3 bases and J by 5 bases, with 11 bases between the two germline ends. CDR3 sequence reads: CASSPPSLNNEQFF. Here the CDR3 DNA reads TGTGCCAGCTCACCCCCTAGTCTTAACAATGAGCAGTTCTTC. Filled out from reference TRBV18 and TRBJ2-1, the complete variable domain reads NAGVMQNPRHLVRRRGQEARLRCSPMKGHSHVYWYRQLPEEGLKFMVYLQKENIIDESGMPKERFSAEFPKEGPSILRIQQVVRGDSAAYFCASSPPSLNNEQFFGPGTRLTVL.

The CDR3 DNA reads as TGTGCCAGCAGCGTAGGGGACAGGGGGGGTTTGGGCGCAGATACGCAGTATTTT. Protein: CASSVGDRGGLGADTQYF. J is TRBJ2-3 and V is TRBV9; 11 nucleotides align to TRBD1. CDR3 length: 18 amino acids. The germline V gene encodes CDR1 SGDLS and CDR2 YYNGEE. V shed 0 bases, J shed 4 bases, and the junction held 10 bases outside the gene matches.

The chain recombines TRBV6-1 with TRBJ2-3, with a possible D match to TRBD2 (6 bases). Trimming pared 3 bases from V and 7 bases from J, leaving 11 bases between. Germline values: CDR1 MNHNS, CDR2 SASEGT. The CDR3 covers 13 residues. CDR3: CASSDGGSNTQYF. The CDR3 DNA is TGTGCCAGCAGTGACGGGGGTTCAAATACGCAGTATTTT.

The chain has TRBV9 and TRBJ2-3; 15 nucleotides agree with TRBD2. The CDR3 totals 17 residues. Trimming took 3 bases from V and 3 from J; bases not matched to a gene: 5. In germline, CDR1 is SGDLS, CDR2 YYNGEE. CDR3 amino acids: CASSAGLAGGQTDTQYF. The CDR3 nucleotides read TGTGCCAGCAGCGCGGGACTAGCGGGGGGCCAAACAGATACGCAGTATTTT.

This chain links TRBV30 with TRBJ2-1; D unclear. V was cut by 3 bases and J by 7 bases, with 10 bases left in between. CDR1 GTSNPN and CDR2 SVGIG come from the germline V gene (reference sequence). The CDR3 loop spans 12 amino acids. The DNA for the CDR3 is TGTGCCTGGAGCCCCGAGAGTAATGAGCAGTTCTTC. Residues: CAWSPESNEQFF.

The chain uses TRBV11-2 and TRBJ1-2; D is unresolved. Trimming shortened V by 0 bases and J by 0 bases, and 14 bases separated the two germline ends. The CDR3 is 17 amino acids. Germline lookup yields CDR1 SGHAT and CDR2 FQNNGV. CDR3 sequence reads: CASSLDRGVSSNYGYTF. The CDR3 coding sequence is TGTGCCAGCAGCTTAGATCGTGGAGTTAGTTCTAACTATGGCTACACCTTC.

This clone was seen a few times. The chain is built from TRBV6-2 or TRBV6-3 and TRBJ2-3; D is perhaps TRBD2 (5 bases). The V gene lost 0 bases and the J gene lost 6 bases, with 7 bases spanning the gap. The CDR3 contains 13 residues. Germline V gives CDR1 MNHEY, CDR2 SVGEGT. The CDR3 DNA reads as TGTGCCAGCAGTTACTCGCTAGCTGATACGCAGTATTTT. This gives the protein CASSYSLADTQYF.

The V call is TRBV12-3 or TRBV12-4, the J call TRBJ1-2; unclear D gene. Between the trimmed V and J ends, which lost 6 bases and 7 bases, there was a span of 15 bases. The CDR3 spans 13 residues. CDR3 protein: CASRLRGSPGYTF. CDR3 DNA sequence: TGTGCCAGCAGGCTCCGGGGTTCGCCTGGCTACACCTTC.

The CDR3 loop is CASSLEDATDNEQFF. CDR3 DNA sequence: TGCGCCAGCAGCTTGGAGGATGCGACAGACAATGAGCAGTTCTTC. This rearrangement joins TRBV5-1 to TRBJ2-1, with D possibly being TRBD1 (5 bases). Trimming removed 0 bases at V and 5 bases at J, with 12 bases between. This CDR3 contains 15 residues. Germline-derived CDR1 and CDR2 are SGHRS and YFSETQ. The whole variable domain, remainder taken from reference TRBV5-1 and TRBJ2-1, is KAGVTQTPRYLIKTRGQQVTLSCSPISGHRSVSWYQQTPGQGLQFLFEYFSETQRNKGNFPGRFSGRQFSNSRSEMNVSTLELGDSALYLCASSLEDATDNEQFFGPGTRLTVL.

This chain joins TRBV11-2 and TRBJ1-3; D remains unclear. The V end was cut by 7 bases, the J end by 0 bases, with 10 bases between. CDR1 and CDR2 from the germline V gene are SGHAT and FQNNGV. The CDR3 contains 14 residues. The CDR3 region is CASKTGISGNTIYF. CDR3 nucleotides: TGTGCCAGCAAGACCGGGATCTCTGGAAACACCATATATTTT.

The rearrangement joins TRBV5-8 to TRBJ2-1; D is undetermined. Trimming took 6 bases from V and 5 from J, leaving 12 bases between them. There are 13 residues in the CDR3. The germline V gene encodes CDR1 SGHTS and CDR2 YDEGEE. The CDR3 reads CASTLDTDNEQFF. CDR3 DNA: TGTGCCAGCACCCTTGACACGGACAATGAGCAGTTCTTC.

This chain connects TRBV10-2 to TRBJ2-1; the D gene is possibly TRBD2 (5 bases). Trimming shortened V by 10 bases and J by 9 bases, and 25 bases separated the two germline ends. The CDR3 extends over 15 amino acids. CDR1 WSHSY and CDR2 SAAADI come from the germline V gene. This CDR3 reads CATKAEASLASEQFF. In nucleotides, the CDR3 is TGCGCCACCAAGGCCGAGGCTAGCTTAGCGTCTGAGCAGTTCTTC.